These T cell receptor beta chains were read from a single sample in a study of Graves' ophthalmopathy and Graves' hyperthyroidism. A single record per CDR3 protein comes from TCRdb applying MiXCR to the multiplex PCR reads. The table shows hundreds of thousands of distinct CDR3 sequences, with about 24% occurring only once. Input material: peripheral blood. All receptors come from a woman aged 18-35 years with stable Graves' hyperthyroidism. Some clones in this sample may be carry-over from other donors' samples. The CDR3 runs from the conserved cysteine through the conserved F or W. Each record gives: D gene, clone size, V gene, J gene, CDR3 protein, CDR3 DNA. A D gene is named only where the DNA matches it firmly. For some rows the clone size is stated as once, few or many, or as a class when expanded; others skip it.

NA	few	TRBV12-3/TRBV12-4	TRBJ2-3	CASSLRGTQYF	TGTGCCAGCAGTTTAAGGGGTACGCAGTATTTT
TRBD1	many	TRBV28	TRBJ1-1	CASRPFGQGVTEAFF	TGTGCCAGCAGGCCTTTCGGACAGGGGGTCACTGAAGCTTTCTTT
NA	NA	TRBV12-3/TRBV12-4	TRBJ1-2	CASSSWGADYGYTF	TGTGCCAGCAGTTCGTGGGGGGCCGACTATGGCTACACCTTC
TRBD2	many	TRBV2	TRBJ2-7	CASTRGGYYEQYF	TGTGCCAGCACGCGGGGGGGATATTACGAGCAGTACTTC
NA	few	TRBV15	TRBJ1-1	CATSRGTAAKNTEAFF	TGTGCCACCAGCAGAGGTACCGCTGCAAAGAACACTGAAGCTTTCTTT
NA	many	TRBV6-1	TRBJ1-1	CASGPSGSTEAFF	TGTGCCAGCGGTCCCTCCGGGAGCACTGAAGCTTTCTTT
NA	many	TRBV12-3/TRBV12-4	TRBJ1-5	CASSSSGVFHQPQHF	TGTGCCAGCAGTTCCTCAGGGGTTTTCCATCAGCCCCAGCATTTT
NA	NA	TRBV6-1	TRBJ1-3	CASSGTGGASGNTIYF	TGTGCCAGCAGTGGGACGGGGGGCGCTTCTGGAAACACCATATATTTT
NA	few	TRBV27	TRBJ2-7	CASGENNYEQYF	TGTGCCAGTGGCGAGAATAACTACGAGCAGTACTTC
NA	few	TRBV5-1	TRBJ2-5	CASSLEGLNGETQYF	TGCGCCAGCAGCCTCGAGGGACTCAATGGAGAGACCCAGTACTTC
NA	few	TRBV3-1	TRBJ1-3	CASSRQDPGNTIYF	TGTGCCAGCAGCCGACAGGATCCCGGAAACACCATATATTTT
TRBD2	many	TRBV15	TRBJ2-7	CATSREGGYEQYF	TGTGCCACCAGCAGAGAGGGGGGGTACGAGCAGTACTTC
NA	many	TRBV12-3/TRBV12-4	TRBJ1-2	CASSLGIPDGYTF	TGTGCCAGCAGTTTAGGGATACCTGATGGCTACACCTTC
NA	few	TRBV9	TRBJ1-3	CASSFGQTSGNTIYF	TGTGCCAGCAGCTTTGGACAAACCTCTGGAAACACCATATATTTT
TRBD1	many	TRBV10-1	TRBJ2-7	CASSPGQGDWVQYF	TGCGCCAGCAGCCCCGGACAGGGGGACTGGGTGCAGTACTTC
TRBD2	many	TRBV5-1	TRBJ2-7	CASSLRGGISYEQYF	TGCGCCAGCAGCTTGAGGGGAGGGATCTCCTACGAGCAGTACTTC
TRBD1	NA	TRBV14	TRBJ2-7	CASSQDGGTGRAFLVGEQYF	TGTGCCAGCAGCCAAGATGGGGGGACAGGGCGGGCATTCCTGGTGGGCGAGCAGTACTTC
NA	many	TRBV7-2	TRBJ1-1	CASSSEGVSEAFF	TGTGCCAGCAGCTCCGAGGGCGTTAGTGAAGCTTTCTTT
NA	NA	TRBV6-4	TRBJ2-7	CASSTSDDLEQYF	TGTGCCAGCAGTACCTCGGACGATCTCGAGCAGTACTTC
NA	few	TRBV15	TRBJ2-2	CATSISGDTGELFF	TGTGCCACCAGCATCTCAGGGGACACCGGGGAGCTGTTTTTT
NA	many	TRBV7-8	TRBJ2-2	CASSLSNRANTGELFF	TGTGCCAGCAGCTTATCCAACAGAGCGAACACCGGGGAGCTGTTTTTT
NA	NA	TRBV19	TRBJ1-2	CASSIQTVAGDLYGYTF	TGTGCCAGTAGTATCCAGACGGTCGCCGGTGACCTCTATGGCTACACCTTC
TRBD1	NA	TRBV12-3/TRBV12-4	TRBJ2-7	CASSLGDRVYRTSYEQYF	TGTGCCAGCAGTCTTGGGGACAGGGTTTACCGCACCTCCTACGAGCAGTACTTC